This T cell receptor beta chain stems from a study of blood T cell repertoires in COVID-19. Study background: Researchers got acute and convalescent COVID-19 samples from the United States, Italy and Spain. In each case, the material was cDNA or gDNA derived from T cells, B-cell-depleted T cells, or PBMCs.

Original analysis: Nucleated cell counts were estimated from reference gene primer amplification. Here immunoSEQ multiplex PCR was the method, and the copy in TCRdb shows in-frame clones only, minus some. That table furnishes V, J and clone size, whereas the DNA furnished D and trimming. The repertoire holds about 230,000 clones, around four fifths seen once, with 18% in the top ten. V lost 4 bases, J lost 1 base, and 7 bases stayed unmatched. The CDR3 spans 15 residues. The germline gives CDR1 SGHDT, CDR2 YYEEEE. The clonotype originates from a woman older than 75 with active or convalescent COVID-19. The chain is built from TRBV5-6 and TRBJ1-2; TRBD1 matches 7 bases. Input material: peripheral blood. The CDR3 protein is CASSPRGTVNYGYTF. The CDR3 DNA reads TGTGCCAGCAGCCCCCGTGGGACAGTTAACTATGGCTACACCTTC. The full variable domain, in which reference TRBV5-6 and TRBJ1-2 provide the parts outside the CDR3, is DAGVTQSPTHLIKTRGQQVTLRCSPKSGHDTVSWYQQALGQGPQFIFQYYEEEERQRGNFPDRFSGHQFPNYSSELNVNALLLGDSALYLCASSPRGTVNYGYTFGSGTRLTVV.